These 20 T cell receptor beta chains were sequenced from one sample in a study of early T cells in non-severe SARS-CoV-2 infection. From the 5' RACE reads, TCRdb called clonotypes with MiXCR, one entry per CDR3 protein. The sample lists 50,000 or so distinct CDR3 sequences; less than 15% were seen once. Material: whole blood. These receptor sequences come from an adult who was a healthcare worker with PCR-confirmed SARS-CoV-2 infection or an uninfected control (not recorded which).

The chain combines TRBV3-1 with TRBJ1-4; D is ambiguous. Germline V gives CDR1 LGHDT, CDR2 YNNKEL (reference sequence). V lost 0 bases and J 0 bases, leaving 5 bases between the germline ends. The CDR3 is 15 residues long. This chain's CDR3 is CASSQEGTTNEKLFF. In DNA, the CDR3 is TGTGCCAGCAGCCAAGAAGGCACAACTAATGAAAAACTGTTTTTT.

This clonotype occurred many times. J is TRBJ2-5 and V is TRBV2, with 7 positions matching TRBD2. Losses at the gene ends were 6 bases for V and 1 base for J; bases not matched to a gene: 5. CDR3 size: 14 residues. CDR1 is SNHLY, CDR2 FYNNEI, per germline. The chain's CDR3 is CASRIAGIQETQYF. As DNA, the CDR3 is TGTGCCAGCAGGATAGCGGGTATCCAAGAGACCCAGTACTTC. The whole variable domain, filled in from reference TRBV2 and TRBJ2-5, reads EPEVTQTPSHQVTQMGQEVILRCVPISNHLYFYWYRQILGQKVEFLVSFYNNEISEKSEIFDDQFSVERPDGSNFTLKIRSTKLEDSAMYFCASRIAGIQETQYFGPGTRLLVL.

The sample holds many counts of this clonotype. A read error may account for a junction end that differs from germline. This sequence joins TRBV7-7 and TRBJ1-1; D gene unclear. Germline CDR1 and CDR2: SSHAT and FNYEAQ (reference sequence). The CDR3 is made up of 13 amino acids. CDR3 loop: CASSRIMNTEAFF. The CDR3 DNA is TGTGCTAGCAGCCGCATCATGAACACTGAAGCTTTCTTT.

This clonotype was observed many times. V and J are TRBV12-3 or TRBV12-4 and TRBJ2-3, with D unclear. V lost 5 bases to trimming and J lost 11 bases, with 20 bases between them. This CDR3 contains 14 residues. This chain's CDR3 is CASSPHPLGEVQYF. In DNA, the CDR3 is TGTGCCAGCAGTCCCCACCCCCTCGGCGAAGTGCAGTATTTT.

This clonotype was recorded at least ten times. CDR3 residues: CASSFKGNQPQHF. CDR3 DNA sequence: TGTGCCAGCAGTTTCAAGGGAAATCAGCCCCAGCATTTT. This chain uses TRBV12-3 or TRBV12-4 with TRBJ1-5; D is ambiguous. V dropped 3 bases and J dropped 4 bases, with 7 bases sitting between them. The CDR3 runs to 13 residues.

Many counts were recorded for this clonotype. The chain combines TRBV7-3 with TRBJ1-1, with TRBD1 matching over 10 bases. Per germline, CDR1 SGHTA and CDR2 FQGTGA. The length of the CDR3 is 15 residues. V lost 5 bases and J lost 3; bases outside the gene matches: 6. The CDR3 DNA follows: TGTGCCAGCAGCGTCACCGGGACAGGGGACACTGAAGCTTTCTTT. Encoded protein: CASSVTGTGDTEAFF.

This clonotype was counted at least ten times. This chain links TRBV29-1 with TRBJ1-4; D possibly corresponds to TRBD1 (5 bases). Trimming stripped 7 bases from V and 3 bases from J, with 12 bases between. CDR3 length: 13 amino acids. Germline loops: CDR1 SQVTM, CDR2 ANQGSEA. Here the CDR3 DNA reads TGCAGCGCTCGGCCAGGGCCTAATGAAAAACTGTTTTTT. The encoded protein is CSARPGPNEKLFF.

The rearrangement uses TRBV27 and TRBJ2-7, with D possibly being TRBD1 (6 bases). Deletions cut 2 bases from V and 2 bases from J, with 13 bases between. Germline CDR1 and CDR2: MNHEY and SMNVEV (reference sequence). This CDR3 is 15 amino acids long. Here the CDR3 DNA reads TGTGCCAGCAGTTTACGTAACAGGGCGACCTACGAGCAGTACTTC. This translates into CASSLRNRATYEQYF.

Concerning this clonotype: This clone may be a read error of a much larger clone one base away. The chain has TRBV5-1 and TRBJ1-1; unclear D gene. CDR1 SGHRS and CDR2 YFSETQ come from the germline V gene. V lost 0 bases, J lost 11 bases, and 14 bases lay in between. The CDR3 spans 13 residues. This chain's CDR3 is CASSLGSGRLAFF. In DNA, the CDR3 is TGCGCCAGCAGCTTGGGATCAGGAAGATTGGCTTTCTTT.

The V call is TRBV9, the J call TRBJ1-1; TRBD1 is a possible D gene (6 bases). V was clipped by 4 bases and J by 1 base, with 20 bases between them. The CDR3 loop spans 17 amino acids. CDR1 is SGDLS and CDR2 is YYNGEE in the germline V gene. The CDR3 is CASSPSPTGFGNTEAFF. The CDR3 DNA follows: TGTGCCAGCAGCCCATCGCCCACAGGGTTCGGGAACACTGAAGCTTTCTTT.

The chain combines TRBV29-1 with TRBJ1-1; D uncertain. The V end was cut by 3 bases, the J end by 3 bases, with 11 bases between. From germline, CDR1 is SQVTM and CDR2 ANQGSEA. The CDR3 totals 13 residues. The CDR3 bases are TGCAGCGTTGAGAGGCAAACAGACACTGAAGCTTTCTTT. Amino acid sequence: CSVERQTDTEAFF.

Comment on this clonotype: Compared with germline, one end of the junction differs, possibly owing to a read error. The V and J genes are TRBV14 and TRBJ1-1, with 8 bases aligning to TRBD1. The CDR3 has 16 amino acids. In germline, CDR1 is SGHDN, CDR2 FVKESK. CDR3 in DNA: TGTGTCAGCAGCCAAGGACTAGGACAGGGAAACACTGAAGCTTTCTTT. Protein product: CVSSQGLGQGNTEAFF.

This clonotype was counted many times. J is TRBJ2-1 and V is TRBV2; TRBD1 aligns across 7 bases. Losses at the gene ends were 5 bases for V and 2 bases for J; bases not matched to a gene: 3. The CDR3 runs 14 residues. CDR1 and CDR2 (germline): SNHLY, FYNNEI. The CDR3 sequence is CASSRGTAYNEQFF. Here the CDR3 DNA reads TGTGCCAGCAGTAGGGGGACAGCCTACAATGAGCAGTTCTTC.

This clonotype has a handful of counts. The rearrangement links TRBV7-3 to TRBJ2-5, with D unresolved. Trimming removed 5 bases from V and 10 bases from J, with 14 bases in between. CDR3 size: 12 residues. Germline V CDR1 and CDR2: SGHTA, FQGTGA. The CDR3 DNA reads as TGTGCCAGCAGCCACTACAGTGGTCTCCAGTACTTC. Protein sequence: CASSHYSGLQYF. The full variable domain, in which reference TRBV7-3 and TRBJ2-5 provide the parts outside the CDR3, is GAGVSQTPSNKVTEKGKYVELRCDPISGHTALYWYRQSLGQGPEFLIYFQGTGAADDSGLPNDRFFAVRPEGSVSTLKIQRTERGDSAVYLCASSHYSGLQYFGPGTRLLVL.

This chain joins TRBV2 and TRBJ2-2, with 9 nucleotides matching TRBD1. The CDR3 runs 15 residues. Germline CDR1 and CDR2: SNHLY and FYNNEI. Trimming took 7 bases from V and 6 from J; bases not matched to a gene: 9. The CDR3 nucleotides read TGTGCCAGCATGGGGGACAGGGTTGGTTCCGGGGAGCTGTTTTTT. This translates into CASMGDRVGSGELFF.

This clonotype was counted at least ten times. V and J are TRBV7-2 and TRBJ1-2, with a weak D call TRBD1 (6 bases). The V end was cut by 1 base, the J end by 7 bases, with 10 bases between. The CDR3 has 13 residues. Per germline, CDR1 SGHTA and CDR2 FQGNSA. The CDR3, as DNA: TGTGCCAGCAGCTTAGACAGGGTCGGTGGCTACACCTTC. Translated, it gives CASSLDRVGGYTF.

This clonotype was seen only a few times. The chain has TRBV2 and TRBJ2-6; D is undetermined. The V end was cut by 6 bases, the J end by 0 bases, with 9 bases between. The CDR3 extends over 15 amino acids. Germline V gene sequence: CDR1 SNHLY, CDR2 FYNNEI. In nucleotides, the CDR3 is TGTGCCAGCAGCGACACCTTCTCTGGGGCCAACGTCCTGACTTTC. Translation: CASSDTFSGANVLTF.

This clonotype was detected ten times or more. The V gene is TRBV4-1, the J gene TRBJ2-1; D is perhaps TRBD1 (5 bases). CDR3 size: 16 residues. The V and J ends lost 0 bases and 0 bases respectively, with 9 bases between them. Germline CDR1 MGHRA, CDR2 YSYEKL. CDR3 DNA: TGCGCCAGCAGCCAAGATGACAGAATCTCCTACAATGAGCAGTTCTTC. Translated: CASSQDDRISYNEQFF.

Many counts were recorded for this clonotype. This chain links TRBV5-1 with TRBJ2-3; unclear D gene. The CDR3 extends over 14 amino acids. CDR1 SGHRS and CDR2 YFSETQ come from the germline V gene. V was pared by 1 base and J by 2 bases, with 8 bases between. CDR3 sequence reads: CASSLWSITDTQYF. The CDR3 DNA reads TGCGCCAGCAGCTTGTGGAGTATCACAGATACGCAGTATTTT.

This clonotype has at least ten counts. The chain is built from TRBV3-1 and TRBJ2-3, with D perhaps matching TRBD2 (6 bases). Germline loops: CDR1 LGHDT, CDR2 YNNKEL (reference sequence). The ends were cut back, 1 base at V and 7 bases at J, with 15 bases in the middle. The CDR3 spans 15 residues. CDR3 sequence: CASSQVRRERNTQYF. CDR3 sequence (DNA): TGTGCCAGCAGCCAAGTCCGACGGGAGCGGAATACGCAGTATTTT.